The 3 T cell receptor beta chains reported below all come from one sample, sequenced in a study of T cells in Graves' hyperthyroidism and ophthalmopathy. Amplified TCR beta CDR3 regions derived from RNA transcripts. First-round RT-PCR targeting the TCR CDR3 was performed with the HTBI primer set. TCRdb called the multiplex PCR reads again in MiXCR, with one record for every CDR3 protein. The sample includes 560,000 or so distinct CDR3 sequences, 15% to 20% of them seen just once. Sequenced sample: blood. These receptor sequences come from a man aged 40-49 years with Graves' ophthalmopathy.

This clonotype was seen ten or more times. The chain joins TRBV11-2 to TRBJ2-1, with a possible D match to TRBD1 (6 bases). CDR1 SGHAT and CDR2 FQNNGV come from the germline V gene. The CDR3 extends over 17 amino acids. V lost 5 bases, J lost 9 bases, and 26 bases lay in between. The CDR3 sequence: CASSPQGGAGDGGEQFF. The CDR3 DNA follows: TGTGCCAGCAGCCCCCAAGGAGGTGCAGGGGATGGAGGTGAGCAGTTCTTC. The full variable domain, rest sourced from reference TRBV11-2 and TRBJ2-1, is EAGVAQSPRYKIIEKRQSVAFWCNPISGHATLYWYQQILGQGPKLLIQFQNNGVVDDSQLPKDRFSAERLKGVDSTLKIQPAKLEDSAVYLCASSPQGGAGDGGEQFFGPGTRLTVL.

Only a few counts were recorded for this clonotype. V gene TRBV20-1 combines with J gene TRBJ1-1; D might be TRBD1 (6 bases). Germline CDR1 DFQATT, CDR2 SNEGSKA (reference sequence). V dropped 1 base and J dropped 7 bases, with 13 bases sitting between them. This CDR3 is 13 amino acids long. Here the CDR3 reads CSARAGIRGEAFF. The DNA of the CDR3 is TGCAGTGCTAGAGCGGGGATCAGGGGTGAAGCTTTCTTT.

This clonotype was counted a few times. The chain carries TRBV19 and TRBJ2-1; the D is unclear. Trimming removed 5 bases at V and 7 bases at J, with 12 bases between. This CDR3 region has 13 residues. CDR1 is LNHDA, CDR2 SQIVND, per germline (reference sequence). The CDR3 DNA sequence: TGTGCCAGTAGTCCGCAGTCTAAGAATGAGCAGTTCTTC. Protein sequence: CASSPQSKNEQFF.